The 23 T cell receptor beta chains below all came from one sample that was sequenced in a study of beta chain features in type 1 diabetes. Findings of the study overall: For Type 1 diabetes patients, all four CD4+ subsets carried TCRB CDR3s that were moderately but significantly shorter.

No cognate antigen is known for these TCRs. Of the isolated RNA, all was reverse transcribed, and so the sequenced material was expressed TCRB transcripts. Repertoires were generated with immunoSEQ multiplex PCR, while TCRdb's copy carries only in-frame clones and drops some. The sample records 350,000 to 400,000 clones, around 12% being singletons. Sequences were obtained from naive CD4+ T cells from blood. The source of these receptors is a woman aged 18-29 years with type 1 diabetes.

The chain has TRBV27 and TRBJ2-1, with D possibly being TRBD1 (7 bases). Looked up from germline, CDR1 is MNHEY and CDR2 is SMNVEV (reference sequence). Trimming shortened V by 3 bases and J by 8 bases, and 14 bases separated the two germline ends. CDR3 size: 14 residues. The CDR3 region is CASSFGQERDEQFF. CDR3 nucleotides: TGTGCCAGCAGTTTTGGACAGGAGCGGGATGAGCAGTTCTTC.

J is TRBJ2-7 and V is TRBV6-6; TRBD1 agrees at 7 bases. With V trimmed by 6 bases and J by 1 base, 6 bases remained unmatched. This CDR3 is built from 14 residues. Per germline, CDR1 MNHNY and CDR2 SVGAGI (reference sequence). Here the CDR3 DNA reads TGTGCCAGCAGACCCGGGACAGAGTCCTACGAGCAGTACTTC. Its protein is CASRPGTESYEQYF.

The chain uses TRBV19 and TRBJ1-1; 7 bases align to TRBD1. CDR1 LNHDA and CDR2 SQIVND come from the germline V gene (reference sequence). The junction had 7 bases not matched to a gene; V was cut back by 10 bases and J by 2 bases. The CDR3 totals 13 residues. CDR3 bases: TGTGCCACGGAGGACAGGATTAACACTGAAGCTTTCTTT. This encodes CATEDRINTEAFF.

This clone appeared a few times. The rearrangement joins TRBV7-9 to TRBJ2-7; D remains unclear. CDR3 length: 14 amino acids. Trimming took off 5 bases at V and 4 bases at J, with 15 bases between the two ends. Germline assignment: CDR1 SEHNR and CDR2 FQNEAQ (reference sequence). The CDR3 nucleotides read TGTGCCAGCAGCATCGCCGGGTCACAATACGAGCAGTACTTC. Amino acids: CASSIAGSQYEQYF.

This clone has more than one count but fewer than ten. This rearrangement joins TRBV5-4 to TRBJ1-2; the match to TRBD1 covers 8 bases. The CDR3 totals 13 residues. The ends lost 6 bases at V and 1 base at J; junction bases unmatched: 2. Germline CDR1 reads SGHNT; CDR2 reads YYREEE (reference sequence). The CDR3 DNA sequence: TGTGCCAGCACTACAGGGGGTAACTATGGCTACACCTTC. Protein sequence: CASTTGGNYGYTF.

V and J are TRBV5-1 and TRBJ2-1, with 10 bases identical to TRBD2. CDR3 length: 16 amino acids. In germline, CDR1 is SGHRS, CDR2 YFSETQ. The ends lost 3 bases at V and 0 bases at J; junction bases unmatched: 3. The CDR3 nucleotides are TGCGCCAGCAGCTCGTTAGCGGGGGGCTCCTACAATGAGCAGTTCTTC. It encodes CASSSLAGGSYNEQFF.

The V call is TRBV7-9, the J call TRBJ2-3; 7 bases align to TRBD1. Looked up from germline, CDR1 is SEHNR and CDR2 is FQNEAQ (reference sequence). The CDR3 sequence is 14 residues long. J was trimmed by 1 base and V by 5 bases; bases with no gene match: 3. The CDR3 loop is CASSRDSRTDTQYF. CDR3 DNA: TGTGCCAGCAGCCGGGACAGCCGCACAGATACGCAGTATTTT.

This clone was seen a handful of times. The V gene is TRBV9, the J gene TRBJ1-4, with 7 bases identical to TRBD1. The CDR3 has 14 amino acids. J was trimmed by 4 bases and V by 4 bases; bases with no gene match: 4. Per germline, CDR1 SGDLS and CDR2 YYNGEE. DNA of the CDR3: TGTGCCAGCAGCCCGGGACAGTTTAATGAAAAACTGTTTTTT. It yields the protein CASSPGQFNEKLFF. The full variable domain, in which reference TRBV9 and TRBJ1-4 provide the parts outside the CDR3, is DSGVTQTPKHLITATGQRVTLRCSPRSGDLSVYWYQQSLDQGLQFLIQYYNGEERAKGNILERFSAQQFPDLHSELNLSSLELGDSALYFCASSPGQFNEKLFFGSGTQLSVL.

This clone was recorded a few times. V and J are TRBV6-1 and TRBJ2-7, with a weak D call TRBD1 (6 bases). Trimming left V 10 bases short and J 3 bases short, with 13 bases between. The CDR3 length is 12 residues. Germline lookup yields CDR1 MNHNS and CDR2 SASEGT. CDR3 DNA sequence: TGTGCCAACGGGGACACGGGCTACGAGCAGTACTTC. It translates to CANGDTGYEQYF.

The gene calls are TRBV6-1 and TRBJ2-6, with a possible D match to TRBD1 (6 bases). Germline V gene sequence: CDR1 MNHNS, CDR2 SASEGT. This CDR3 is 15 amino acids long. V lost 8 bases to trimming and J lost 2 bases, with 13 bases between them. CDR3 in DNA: TGTGCCAGCTACCACAGGGAGACTGGGGCCAACGTCCTGACTTTC. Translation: CASYHRETGANVLTF.

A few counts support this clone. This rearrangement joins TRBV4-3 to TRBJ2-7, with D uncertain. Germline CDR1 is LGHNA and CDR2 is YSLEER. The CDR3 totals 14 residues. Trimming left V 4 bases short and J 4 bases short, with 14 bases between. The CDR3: CASSPFWPSYEQYF. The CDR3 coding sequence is TGCGCCAGCAGCCCGTTTTGGCCCTCTTACGAGCAGTACTTC.

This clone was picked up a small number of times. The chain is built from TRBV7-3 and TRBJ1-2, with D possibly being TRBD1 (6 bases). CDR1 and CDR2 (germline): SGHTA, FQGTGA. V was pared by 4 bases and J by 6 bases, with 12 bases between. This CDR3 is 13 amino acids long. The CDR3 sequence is CASSSGPGDGYTF. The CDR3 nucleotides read TGTGCCAGCAGCTCGGGGCCAGGGGATGGCTACACCTTC.

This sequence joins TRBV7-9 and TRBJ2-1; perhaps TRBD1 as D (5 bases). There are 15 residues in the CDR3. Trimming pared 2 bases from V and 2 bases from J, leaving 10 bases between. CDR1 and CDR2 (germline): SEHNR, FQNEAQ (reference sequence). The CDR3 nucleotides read TGTGCCAGCAGCTTAATGCTAGGGGCCTACAATGAGCAGTTCTTC. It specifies CASSLMLGAYNEQFF.

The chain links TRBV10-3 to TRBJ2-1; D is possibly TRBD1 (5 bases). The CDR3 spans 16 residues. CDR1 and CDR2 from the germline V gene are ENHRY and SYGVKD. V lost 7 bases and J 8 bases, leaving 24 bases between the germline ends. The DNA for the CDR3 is TGTGCCATCAAACCCAGAAAGGACACCCTCGGGCATGAGCAGTTCTTC. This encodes CAIKPRKDTLGHEQFF.

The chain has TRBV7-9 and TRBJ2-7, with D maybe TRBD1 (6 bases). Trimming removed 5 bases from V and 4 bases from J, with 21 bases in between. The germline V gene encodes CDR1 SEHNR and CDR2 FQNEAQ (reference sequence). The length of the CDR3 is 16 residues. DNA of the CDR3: TGTGCCAGCAGCCGGGGTACCGGGACATCTCTATACGAGCAGTACTTC. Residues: CASSRGTGTSLYEQYF.

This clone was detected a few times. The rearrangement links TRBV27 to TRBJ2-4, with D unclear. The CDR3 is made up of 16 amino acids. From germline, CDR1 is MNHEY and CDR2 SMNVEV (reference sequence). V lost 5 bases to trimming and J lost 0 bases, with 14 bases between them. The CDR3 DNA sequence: TGTGCCAGCAGTCCCCCGGTCGGTTTAGCCAAAAACATTCAGTACTTC. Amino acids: CASSPPVGLAKNIQYF.

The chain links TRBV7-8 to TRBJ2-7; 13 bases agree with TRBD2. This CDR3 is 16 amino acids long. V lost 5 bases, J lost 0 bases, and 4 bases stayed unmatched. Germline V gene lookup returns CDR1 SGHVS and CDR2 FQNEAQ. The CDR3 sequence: CASSRGTSGVSYEQYF. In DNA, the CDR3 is TGTGCCAGCAGCCGGGGGACTAGCGGGGTCTCCTACGAGCAGTACTTC.

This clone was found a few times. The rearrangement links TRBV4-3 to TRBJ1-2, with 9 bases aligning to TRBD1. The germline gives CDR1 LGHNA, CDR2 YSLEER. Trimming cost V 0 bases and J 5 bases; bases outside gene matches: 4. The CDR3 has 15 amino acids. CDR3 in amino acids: CASSQEGTGNYGYTF. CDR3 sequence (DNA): TGCGCCAGCAGCCAAGAAGGGACAGGGAATTATGGCTACACCTTC.

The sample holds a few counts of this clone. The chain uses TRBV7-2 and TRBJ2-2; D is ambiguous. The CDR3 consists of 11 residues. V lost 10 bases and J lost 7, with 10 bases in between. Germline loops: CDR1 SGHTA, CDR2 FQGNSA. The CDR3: CATPSGGELFF. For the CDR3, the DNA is TGTGCCACCCCTTCGGGCGGGGAGCTGTTTTTT.

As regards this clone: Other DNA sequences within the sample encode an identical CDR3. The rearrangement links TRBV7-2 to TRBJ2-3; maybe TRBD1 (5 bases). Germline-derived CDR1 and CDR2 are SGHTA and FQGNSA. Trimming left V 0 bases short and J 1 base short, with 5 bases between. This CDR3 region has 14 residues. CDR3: CASSLAGGTDTQYF. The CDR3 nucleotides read TGTGCCAGCAGCTTAGCAGGGGGCACAGATACGCAGTATTTT. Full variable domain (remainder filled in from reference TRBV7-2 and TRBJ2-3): GAGVSQSPSNKVTEKGKDVELRCDPISGHTALYWYRQSLGQGLEFLIYFQGNSAPDKSGLPSDRFSAERTGGSVSTLTIQRTQQEDSAVYLCASSLAGGTDTQYFGPGTRLTVL.

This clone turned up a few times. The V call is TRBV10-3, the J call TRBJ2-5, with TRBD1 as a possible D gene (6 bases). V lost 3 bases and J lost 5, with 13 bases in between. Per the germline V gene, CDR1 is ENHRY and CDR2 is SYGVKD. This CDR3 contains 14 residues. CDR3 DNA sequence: TGTGCCATCAGTGAAACAGGGTCCAGGGAGACCCAGTACTTC. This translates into CAISETGSRETQYF.

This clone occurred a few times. The CDR3 DNA follows: TGCGCCAGCAGCCCTCGTCCTGCGGGGGAAAACATTCAGTACTTC. Its translation is CASSPRPAGENIQYF. V is TRBV5-1 and J is TRBJ2-4; 7 bases are shared with TRBD2. With V trimmed by 4 bases and J by 5 bases, 9 bases remained unmatched. This CDR3 spans 15 amino acids. CDR1 and CDR2 (germline): SGHRS, YFSETQ.

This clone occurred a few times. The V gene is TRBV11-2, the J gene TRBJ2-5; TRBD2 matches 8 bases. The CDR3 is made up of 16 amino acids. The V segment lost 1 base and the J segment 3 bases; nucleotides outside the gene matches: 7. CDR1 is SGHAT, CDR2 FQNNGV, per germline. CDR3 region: CASSLVGGGQKETQYF. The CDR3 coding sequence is TGTGCCAGCAGCTTAGTGGGCGGGGGGCAGAAAGAGACCCAGTACTTC.